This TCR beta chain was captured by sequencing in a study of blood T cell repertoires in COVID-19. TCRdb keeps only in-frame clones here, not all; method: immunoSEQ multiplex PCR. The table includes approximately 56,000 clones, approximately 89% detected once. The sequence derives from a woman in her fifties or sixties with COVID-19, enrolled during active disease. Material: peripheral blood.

The CDR3 bases are TGTGCCAGCAGCTTTCGAGCGGACCAAGAGACCCAGTACTTC. It codes for CASSFRADQETQYF. The chain combines TRBV2 with TRBJ2-5, with a weak D call TRBD2 (5 bases). Germline lookup yields CDR1 SNHLY and CDR2 FYNNEI. The CDR3 is 14 residues long. V lost 6 bases to trimming and J lost 0 bases, with 11 bases between them.